A single T cell receptor beta chain is shown here with its context. The entry originates in a study of blood T cell repertoires in COVID-19. The overall study: COVID-19 samples from acute and convalescent phases originated in the United States, Italy and Spain. PBMCs, B-cell-depleted T cells, or T cells were the source of the cDNA or gDNA that made up the material.

This CDR3 spans 14 amino acids. Trimming left V 2 bases short and J 0 bases short, with 7 bases between. CDR1 and CDR2 from the germline V gene are MGHDK and SYGVNS. Sequencing was performed with immunoSEQ multiplex PCR; in TCRdb, only in-frame clones are kept and a portion is missing. The sample consists of around 210,000 clones, approximately 85% of them appearing once. V is TRBV25-1 and J is TRBJ2-5, with D hard to call. The sequenced sample consisted of peripheral blood. This sequence was found in a man between 45 and 60 years old with COVID-19, enrolled during active disease. The CDR3 nucleotides are TGTGCCAGCAGTGAAGGCAGGTACCAAGAGACCCAGTACTTC. Translation gives CASSEGRYQETQYF. The entire variable domain, with the rest obtained from reference TRBV25-1 and TRBJ2-5, is as follows: EADIYQTPRYLVIGTGKKITLECSQTMGHDKMYWYQQDPGMELHLIHYSYGVNSTEKGDLSSESTVSRIRTEHFPLTLESARPSHTSQYLCASSEGRYQETQYFGPGTRLLVL.